These T cell receptor beta chains were read from a single sample in a study of identical twins. MiXCR, applied by TCRdb to the 5' RACE reads, yields one record per CDR3 protein. The data show 600,000 to 700,000 distinct CDR3 sequences, 21% seen once. This sample also appeared in a second study, on T cells expressing NK-cell markers.

The sample was PBMCs. The source of these receptors is a woman between 18 and 30 years old in good health. The CDR3 runs from the conserved cysteine through the conserved F or W. D genes are given only for firm matches. A row's size may be missing; if present it is once, few, many or a size class.

clone_size,v_call,d_call,j_call,cdr3_nt,cdr3_aa
-,TRBV3-1,TRBD2,TRBJ2-1,TGTGCCAGCAGCCAAGATCTAGCGGGAGATGTTTATGAGCAGTTCTTC,CASSQDLAGDVYEQFF
-,TRBV11-3,-,TRBJ2-7,TGTGCCAGCAGCTTAGCTCTACGTGGCTACGAGCAGTACTTC,CASSLALRGYEQYF
few,TRBV15,-,TRBJ1-5,TGTGCCACCAGCAGCGGACACCGCAATCAGCCCCAGCATTTT,CATSSGHRNQPQHF
few,TRBV2,TRBD1,TRBJ2-5,TGTGCCAGCAGGCCCAGGAGGACAGGGATAGAGACCCAGTACTTC,CASRPRRTGIETQYF
many,TRBV12-3/TRBV12-4,-,TRBJ2-2,TGTGCCAGCAGTTCTTGGGCAGGGTCGAACGGGGAGCTGTTTTTT,CASSSWAGSNGELFF
few,TRBV20-1,-,TRBJ1-6,TGCAGTGCAGAGGCGGGCAGCCTTGTCGATAATTCACCCCTCCACTTT,CSAEAGSLVDNSPLHF
few,TRBV6-1,-,TRBJ2-2,TGTGCCAGCAGTGAATTTCGGGGGAACACCGGGGAGCTGTTTTTT,CASSEFRGNTGELFF
-,TRBV7-9,-,TRBJ2-1,TGTGCCAGCGGGAGTTATGAGCAGTTCTTC,CASGSYEQFF
few,TRBV5-6,TRBD1,TRBJ1-2,TGTGCCAGCAGCCGGGACAGTATTGTAGTCTATGGCTACACCTTC,CASSRDSIVVYGYTF
many,TRBV21-1,-,TRBJ2-2,TGTGCCAGCAGCCCAAAAGGGGGCAGGGGGCCACGAACCGGGGAGCTGTTTTTT,CASSPKGGRGPRTGELFF
few,TRBV6-2/TRBV6-3,-,TRBJ2-7,TGTGCCAGCACGGGCCTAGCCTACGAGCAGTACTTC,CASTGLAYEQYF
-,TRBV9,TRBD1,TRBJ1-1,TGTGCCAGCAGCGGCCGAGGTGGGACAGTGAACACTGAAGCTTTCTTT,CASSGRGGTVNTEAFF
-,TRBV6-1,TRBD2,TRBJ2-7,TGTGCCAGCAGTCATTCCGGGACTAGCGGTTACGAGCAGTACTTC,CASSHSGTSGYEQYF
few,TRBV7-2,-,TRBJ2-2,TGTGCCAGCAGCTTGTCCCATTGGAAAAACACCGGGGAGCTGTTTTTT,CASSLSHWKNTGELFF
-,TRBV6-6,-,TRBJ1-5,TGTGCCAGCAGTAACCCCAATCAGCCCCAGCATTTT,CASSNPNQPQHF
-,TRBV11-2,TRBD1,TRBJ1-1,TGTGCCAGCAGCCCCTGGGGAGGGACAGGAAACACTGAAGCTTTCTTT,CASSPWGGTGNTEAFF
few,TRBV20-1,-,TRBJ1-2,TGCAGTGCTAGATCGGACAGTAGTGGCTACACCTTC,CSARSDSSGYTF
-,TRBV20-1,-,TRBJ1-2,TGCAGTGCTAGCAAGCTACTCCCCCCCTATTATGGCTACACCTTC,CSASKLLPPYYGYTF
few,TRBV27,-,TRBJ2-3,TGTGCCAGCAGTCGCCAGCTTAGCACAGATACGCAGTATTTT,CASSRQLSTDTQYF
few,TRBV12-3/TRBV12-4,-,TRBJ2-3,TGTGCCAGCACATACGGGGGATGGAAGGATACGCAGTATTTT,CASTYGGWKDTQYF
many,TRBV12-3/TRBV12-4,-,TRBJ1-1,TGTGCCAGCAGTCTAACACAGGGTATGGGGACTGAAGCTTTCTTT,CASSLTQGMGTEAFF
-,TRBV5-1,-,TRBJ2-1,TGCGCCAGCAGCTTTATGTTCTTCTACAATGAGCAGTTCTTC,CASSFMFFYNEQFF
-,TRBV18,TRBD1,TRBJ1-2,TGTGCCAGCTCACCTAACCTACCGGGACAGGGAGGTAAAGGCTACACCTTC,CASSPNLPGQGGKGYTF
few,TRBV12-3/TRBV12-4,TRBD2,TRBJ2-1,TGTGCCACCGGGGGACTAGTCTCCTACAATGAGCAGTTCTTC,CATGGLVSYNEQFF
-,TRBV7-9,TRBD2,TRBJ2-5,TGTGCCAGCAGCTTAGCGCTTCGGGACTACGAAAACCAGTACTTC,CASSLALRDYENQYF
few,TRBV12-3/TRBV12-4,-,TRBJ2-5,TGTGCCAGCAGTCTTCGAGGCTGGCCCCTTCCTGCGGAGACCCAGTACTTC,CASSLRGWPLPAETQYF
few,TRBV5-1,-,TRBJ2-3,TGCGCCAGCAGCCCAACGGGGATTAGAGGAGATACGCAGTATTTT,CASSPTGIRGDTQYF
many,TRBV7-9,TRBD1,TRBJ1-6,TGTGCCAGCAGCCCGCCGGACAGGGGAGGTAATTCACCCCTCCACTTT,CASSPPDRGGNSPLHF
-,TRBV5-1,-,TRBJ2-6,TGCGCCAGCAAGGAACTCTCTGGGGCCAACGTCCTGACTTTC,CASKELSGANVLTF
few,TRBV6-1,-,TRBJ2-7,TGTGCCAGCAGTGAAGCTGGTAGCGAGGCCTACGAGCAGTACTTC,CASSEAGSEAYEQYF
few,TRBV9,TRBD2,TRBJ2-3,TGTGCCAGCAGCGGTCGGACTAGCGTAAACACAGATACGCAGTATTTT,CASSGRTSVNTDTQYF
many,TRBV12-3/TRBV12-4,-,TRBJ2-1,TGTGCCAGCAGTAGGGTTAATGAGCAGTTCTTC,CASSRVNEQFF
-,TRBV5-1,TRBD2,TRBJ2-3,TGCGCCAGCGGGGGAGTAGCGGGATTTAGCACAGATACGCAGTATTTT,CASGGVAGFSTDTQYF
-,TRBV2,-,TRBJ1-2,TGTGCCAGCAGTGTCATGTCAGGACGGGATGGCTACACCTTC,CASSVMSGRDGYTF
-,TRBV5-1,-,TRBJ2-1,TGCGCCAGCAGCCCCACAGGGTCCCACAATGAGCAGTTCTTC,CASSPTGSHNEQFF
-,TRBV7-2,TRBD2,TRBJ2-2,TGTGCCAGCAGCTTAGCAACTAGCGGGAGGACCGGGGAGCTGTTTTTT,CASSLATSGRTGELFF
few,TRBV20-1,-,TRBJ2-1,TGCAGTATTTTCGACAGGTTCTACAATGAGCAGTTCTTC,CSIFDRFYNEQFF
-,TRBV6-1,TRBD1,TRBJ1-2,TGTGCCAGCAGTCCCCACGGGACAGTCATATATGGCTACACCTTC,CASSPHGTVIYGYTF
few,TRBV12-3/TRBV12-4,-,TRBJ2-5,TGTGCCAGCAGTTTTAATAAGGAGACCCAGTACTTC,CASSFNKETQYF
few,TRBV7-9,-,TRBJ2-5,TGTGCCAGCAGCTTGAGAGGGCTTGAAGAGACCCAGTACTTC,CASSLRGLEETQYF
few,TRBV20-1,-,TRBJ2-4,TGCAGTGCTACCCGGGAGAGGGCCAAAAACATTCAGTACTTC,CSATRERAKNIQYF
few,TRBV5-1,-,TRBJ1-1,TGCGCCAGCAGCTTGGGACCGCACACTGAAGCTTTCTTT,CASSLGPHTEAFF
few,TRBV5-1,-,TRBJ2-5,TGCGCCAGCAGCCCGACAGGGAGGGAACAAGAGACCCAGTACTTC,CASSPTGREQETQYF
-,TRBV7-2,-,TRBJ2-3,TGTGCCAGCAGCTTGCAACTCTGGTCTAGCAAAGATACGCAGTATTTT,CASSLQLWSSKDTQYF
few,TRBV5-1,-,TRBJ2-1,TGCGCCAGCAGGATGCCCCGAGGAGACAATGAGCAGTTCTTC,CASRMPRGDNEQFF
few,TRBV7-2,TRBD2,TRBJ2-1,TGTGCCAGCAGCTGGAGGACTAGCGGAGAGTATGAGCAGTTCTTC,CASSWRTSGEYEQFF
-,TRBV9,-,TRBJ2-1,TGTGCCAGCGGGCATGAGCAGTTCTTC,CASGHEQFF
many,TRBV9,TRBD1,TRBJ2-7,TGTGCCAGCAGCGTTGGGACAGGGCCCCACGAGCAGTACTTC,CASSVGTGPHEQYF
-,TRBV6-2/TRBV6-3,-,TRBJ1-1,TGTGCCAGCACCGACAGGATGGGCACTGAAGCTTTCTTT,CASTDRMGTEAFF